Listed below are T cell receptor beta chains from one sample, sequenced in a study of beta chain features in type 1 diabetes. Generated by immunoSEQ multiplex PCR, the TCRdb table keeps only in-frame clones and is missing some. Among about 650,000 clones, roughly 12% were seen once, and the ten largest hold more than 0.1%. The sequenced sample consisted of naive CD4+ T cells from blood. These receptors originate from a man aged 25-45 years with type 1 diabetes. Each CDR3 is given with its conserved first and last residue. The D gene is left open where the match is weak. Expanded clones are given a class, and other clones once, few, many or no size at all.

TGTGCCAGCAGCGGGCCGGCTCAGGCCAACGTCCTGACTTTC	CASSGPAQANVLTF	NA	NA	TRBV28	TRBJ2-6
TGCAGCGCCAAAACCCCGACAGACGAGCAGTACTTC	CSAKTPTDEQYF	NA	NA	TRBV29-1	TRBJ2-7
TGTGCCAGCAGCCCTAAGGGGGGGTACCCGGCCAACAATGAGCAGTTCTTC	CASSPKGGYPANNEQFF	NA	NA	TRBV9	TRBJ2-1
TGTGCCTGGAGTGGAGGGGGGACAGCCTACGAGCAGTACTTC	CAWSGGGTAYEQYF	few	NA	TRBV30	TRBJ2-7
TGTGCCAGCAGTTCGACCGGGACAGGGAAAGAGACCCAGTACTTC	CASSSTGTGKETQYF	few	TRBD1	TRBV28	TRBJ2-5
TGTGCCAGCAGCCAATGGAAAACTTCTGATACGCAGTATTTT	CASSQWKTSDTQYF	few	NA	TRBV5-8	TRBJ2-3
TGTGCCAGCAGTGCTATGGTCGATGAAAAACTGTTTTTT	CASSAMVDEKLFF	few	NA	TRBV2	TRBJ1-4
TGTGCCACCAGCAGAGATGGAGCAGGAATACCGACTAAACATGGCTACACCTTC	CATSRDGAGIPTKHGYTF	few	NA	TRBV15	TRBJ1-2
TGTGCCAGCAGCCCGGGGGTAGCGGGGGCGAGTGATACGCAGTATTTT	CASSPGVAGASDTQYF	few	TRBD2	TRBV11-3	TRBJ2-3
TGCAGCGTTGAAGGGCGGGACAGGCCCTACGAGCAGTACTTC	CSVEGRDRPYEQYF	few	TRBD1	TRBV29-1	TRBJ2-7
TGTGCCATCAGTGAGTCGAAAGGACAGAGGATAGGGTCCAATGAGCAGTTCTTC	CAISESKGQRIGSNEQFF	few	NA	TRBV10-3	TRBJ2-1
TGTGCCAGCAGTGATGGCCTTGGACAGGGAAGGTCTGGGGCCAACGTCCTGACTTTC	CASSDGLGQGRSGANVLTF	NA	TRBD1	TRBV2	TRBJ2-6
TGTGCCAGCGGCTTTCAGGATAGCAAAAACATTCAGTACTTC	CASGFQDSKNIQYF	few	NA	TRBV21-1	TRBJ2-4
TGTGCCGTCGTGGGACAGGGGGCAGGTGATACGCAGTATTTT	CAVVGQGAGDTQYF	NA	TRBD1	TRBV10-3	TRBJ2-3